The present T cell receptor (beta chain) was sequenced within a study of shared clonotypes between healthy human individuals. Notes on this clone: Its antigen is unknown.

The run depth of the assay was deep. Sequencing used immunoSEQ multiplex PCR; TCRdb keeps in-frame clones, though not all of them. This sample has millions of clones, with around 94% found just once. Study-wide results and caveats: Even with large depth, rarefaction showed that sorted-subset sequencing was incomplete.

The CDR3 has 15 residues. Per germline, CDR1 MNHEY and CDR2 SMNVEV (reference sequence). V gave up 9 bases and J gave up 6 bases, with 22 bases separating them. The sample taken for sequencing was naive CD4+ T cells sorted from blood. Subset denoted: CD45RA+ positively selected. The chain has TRBV27 and TRBJ2-3; D perhaps matches TRBD2 (6 bases). This TCR was recovered from a man between 18 and 35 years old in good health. CDR3 amino acids: CASSGVSLWADTQYF. For the CDR3, the DNA is TGTGCCAGTTCGGGAGTATCGCTTTGGGCGGATACGCAGTATTTT.